The TCR beta chain under discussion was sequenced for a study of low-dose radiotherapy and immunotherapy resistance in tumors. Study in general: Per fraction, Cohort 2 was given 1 Gy every two weeks, accumulating a total of 13 Gy over 26 weeks. Patients took aspirin (300 mg orally, daily) for four cycles beginning at cycle 1 day 1.

The length of the CDR3 is 11 residues. Germline-derived CDR1 and CDR2 are MNHEY and SVGEGT. The V gene lost 6 bases and the J gene lost 10 bases, with 10 bases spanning the gap. First-strand cDNA relied on TRAV- and TRBV-specific primers spanning alpha and beta chains. A constant-region primer paired with the V-primer adapter amplified TCRs over around 18 PCR cycles. TCRdb reprocessed the reads with MiXCR, giving one entry per CDR3 protein. Of about 30,000 distinct CDR3 sequences listed, 49% were seen once; the top ten hold approximately 6%. Noted time point: after trial treatment. Treatment meaning: LDRT plus nivolumab, ipilimumab, low-dose cyclophosphamide and aspirin (RACIN trial). Treatment of the donors consisted of nivolumab and ipilimumab (plus aspirin, low-dose cyclophosphamide and low-dose radiotherapy). As a condition of eligibility, patients had advanced solid tumors lacking tumor-infiltrating lymphocytes.

This receptor was identified in a male donor with gallbladder cancer. The rearrangement uses TRBV6-2 or TRBV6-3 and TRBJ1-5; D is perhaps TRBD1 (6 bases). Material: PBMCs, obtained after low-dose radiotherapy plus immunotherapy. CDR3 coding DNA: TGTGCCAGCAGACAAGGGGGTCCCCAGCATTTT. It specifies CASRQGGPQHF.